This T cell receptor (beta chain) was profiled in a study of cytotoxic CD8 clonotypes in ibrutinib-treated CLL. Germline-derived CDR1 and CDR2 are SNHLY and FYNNEI. V was cut by 4 bases and J by 2 bases, with 9 bases left in between. This CDR3 region has 14 residues. TCRdb keeps only in-frame clones here, not all; method: immunoSEQ multiplex PCR. The table has 45,000 to 60,000 clones, 56% seen once. This rearrangement joins TRBV2 to TRBJ1-5, with no clear D. Here the sequenced sample was PBMCs, taken after 24 months of ibrutinib treatment. This clonotype originated in a human donor with chronic lymphocytic leukemia. DNA for the CDR3: TGTGCCAGCAGTGGTGGGTCTCGCAATCAGCCCCAGCATTTT. It specifies CASSGGSRNQPQHF.